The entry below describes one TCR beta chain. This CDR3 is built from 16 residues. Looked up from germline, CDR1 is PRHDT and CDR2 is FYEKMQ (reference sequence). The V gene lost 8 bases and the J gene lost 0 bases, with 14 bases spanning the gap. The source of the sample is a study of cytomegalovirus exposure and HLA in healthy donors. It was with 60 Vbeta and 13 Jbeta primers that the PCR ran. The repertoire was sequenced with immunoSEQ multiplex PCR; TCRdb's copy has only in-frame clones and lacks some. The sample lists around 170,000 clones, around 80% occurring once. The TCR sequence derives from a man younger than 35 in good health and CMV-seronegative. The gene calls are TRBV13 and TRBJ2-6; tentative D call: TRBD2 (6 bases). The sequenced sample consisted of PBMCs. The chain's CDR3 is CASAGGQISGANVLTF. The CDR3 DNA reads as TGTGCCAGCGCCGGAGGGCAGATCTCTGGGGCCAACGTCCTGACTTTC.